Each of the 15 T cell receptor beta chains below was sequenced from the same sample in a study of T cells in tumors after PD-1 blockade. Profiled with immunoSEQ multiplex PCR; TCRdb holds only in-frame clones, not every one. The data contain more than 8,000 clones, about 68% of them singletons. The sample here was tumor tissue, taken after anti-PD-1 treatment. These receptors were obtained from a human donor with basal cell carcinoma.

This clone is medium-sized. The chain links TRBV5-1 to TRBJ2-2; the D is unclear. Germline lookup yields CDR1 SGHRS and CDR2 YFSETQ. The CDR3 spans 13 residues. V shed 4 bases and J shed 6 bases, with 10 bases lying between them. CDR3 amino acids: CASSVNTPGELFF. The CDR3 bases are TGCGCCAGCAGCGTTAACACCCCCGGGGAGCTGTTTTTT.

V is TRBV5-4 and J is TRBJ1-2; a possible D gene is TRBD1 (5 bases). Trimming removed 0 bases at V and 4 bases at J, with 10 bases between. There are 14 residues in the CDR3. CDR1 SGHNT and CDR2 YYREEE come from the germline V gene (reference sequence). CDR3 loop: CASSLAGNIYGYTF. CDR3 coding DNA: TGTGCCAGCAGCTTGGCAGGGAACATCTATGGCTACACCTTC.

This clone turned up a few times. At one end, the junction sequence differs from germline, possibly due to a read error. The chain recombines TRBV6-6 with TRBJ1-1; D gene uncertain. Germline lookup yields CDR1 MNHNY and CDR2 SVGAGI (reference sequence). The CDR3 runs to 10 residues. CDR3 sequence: CATSRTEAFF. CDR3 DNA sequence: TGTGCCACCAGTAGGACTGAAGCTTTCTTT.

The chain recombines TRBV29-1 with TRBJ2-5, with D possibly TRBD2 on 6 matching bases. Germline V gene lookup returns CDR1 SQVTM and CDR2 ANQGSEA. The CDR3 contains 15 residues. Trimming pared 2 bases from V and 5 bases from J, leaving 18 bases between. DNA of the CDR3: TGCAGCGTTGAAACTGATAGCGGTCGGTCCGAGACCCAGTACTTC. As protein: CSVETDSGRSETQYF.

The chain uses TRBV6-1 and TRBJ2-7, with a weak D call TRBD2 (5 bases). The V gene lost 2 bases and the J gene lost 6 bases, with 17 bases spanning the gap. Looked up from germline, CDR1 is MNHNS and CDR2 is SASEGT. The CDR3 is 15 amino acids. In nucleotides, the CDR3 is TGTGCCAGCAGTGAACTATTACTAGGTCCTGGCGAGCAGTACTTC. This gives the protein CASSELLLGPGEQYF.

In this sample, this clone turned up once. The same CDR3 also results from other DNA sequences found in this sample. The CDR3 reads CASSLGTGQGAEGYTF. CDR3 in DNA: TGTGCCAGCAGCTTAGGGACGGGACAGGGGGCGGAAGGCTACACCTTC. The V gene is TRBV7-8, the J gene TRBJ1-2; 12 positions match TRBD1. From germline, CDR1 is SGHVS and CDR2 FQNEAQ. The length of the CDR3 is 16 residues. Trimming cost V 1 base and J 8 bases; bases outside gene matches: 8.

CDR3 in amino acids: CASSQQGAGSYEQYF. The CDR3 nucleotides read TGTGCCAGCAGCCAGCAGGGGGCGGGATCCTACGAGCAGTACTTC. The genes are TRBV4-2 and TRBJ2-7, with 8 nucleotides matching TRBD1. The CDR3 length is 15 residues. V lost 3 bases, J lost 1 base, and 5 bases stayed unmatched. Germline CDR1 LGHNA, CDR2 YNFKEQ.

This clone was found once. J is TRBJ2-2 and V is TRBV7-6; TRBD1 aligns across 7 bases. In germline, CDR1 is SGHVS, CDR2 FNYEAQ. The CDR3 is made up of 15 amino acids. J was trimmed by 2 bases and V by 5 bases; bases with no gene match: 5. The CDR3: CASSLQGDNTGELFF. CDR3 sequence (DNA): TGTGCCAGCAGCCTTCAGGGGGACAACACCGGGGAGCTGTTTTTT.

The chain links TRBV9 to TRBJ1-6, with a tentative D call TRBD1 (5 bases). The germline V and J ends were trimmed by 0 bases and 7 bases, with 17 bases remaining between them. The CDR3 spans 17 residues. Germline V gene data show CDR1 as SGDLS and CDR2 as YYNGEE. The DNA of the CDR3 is TGTGCCAGCAGCGTAGGGTTGGCAGGGTGGGGAAATTCACCCCTCCACTTT. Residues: CASSVGLAGWGNSPLHF.

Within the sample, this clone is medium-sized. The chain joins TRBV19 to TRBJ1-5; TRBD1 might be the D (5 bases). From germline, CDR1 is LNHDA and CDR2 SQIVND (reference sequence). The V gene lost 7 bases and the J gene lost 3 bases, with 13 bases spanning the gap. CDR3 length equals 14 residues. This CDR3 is CASTSQGINQPQHF. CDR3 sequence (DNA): TGTGCCAGTACATCGCAGGGAATCAATCAGCCCCAGCATTTT.

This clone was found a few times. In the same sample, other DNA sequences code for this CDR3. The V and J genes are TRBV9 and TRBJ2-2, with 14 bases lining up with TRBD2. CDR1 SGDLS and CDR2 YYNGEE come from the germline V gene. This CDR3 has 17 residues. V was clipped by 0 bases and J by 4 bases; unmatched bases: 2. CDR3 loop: CASSVGLAGGSTGELFF. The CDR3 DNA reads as TGTGCCAGCAGCGTAGGACTAGCGGGGGGGAGCACCGGGGAGCTGTTTTTT.

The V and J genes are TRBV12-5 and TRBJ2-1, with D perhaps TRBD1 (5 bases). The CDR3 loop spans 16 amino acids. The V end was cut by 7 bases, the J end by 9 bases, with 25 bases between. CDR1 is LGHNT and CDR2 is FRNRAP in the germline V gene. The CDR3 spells CASAQSPLSGSGEQFF. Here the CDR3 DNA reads TGTGCTAGTGCCCAATCACCGCTCTCAGGGTCCGGTGAGCAGTTCTTC.

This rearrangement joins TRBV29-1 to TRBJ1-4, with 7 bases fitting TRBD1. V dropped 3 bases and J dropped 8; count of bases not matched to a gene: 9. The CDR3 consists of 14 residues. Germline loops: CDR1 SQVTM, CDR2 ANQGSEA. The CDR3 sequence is CSVEAQGMGEKLFF. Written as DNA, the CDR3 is TGCAGCGTTGAGGCACAGGGGATGGGGGAAAAACTGTTTTTT. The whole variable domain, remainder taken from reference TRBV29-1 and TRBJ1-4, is SAVISQKPSRDICQRGTSLTIQCQVDSQVTMMFWYRQQPGQSLTLIATANQGSEATYESGFVIDKFPISRPNLTFSTLTVSNMSPEDSSIYLCSVEAQGMGEKLFFGSGTQLSVL.

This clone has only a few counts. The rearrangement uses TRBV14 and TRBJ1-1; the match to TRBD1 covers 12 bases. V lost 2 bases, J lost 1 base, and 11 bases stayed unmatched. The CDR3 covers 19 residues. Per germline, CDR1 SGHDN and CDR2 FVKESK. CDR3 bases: TGTGCCAGCAGCCAACTCCCACCGGGACAGGGGGCTTGGAACACTGAAGCTTTCTTT. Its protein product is CASSQLPPGQGAWNTEAFF. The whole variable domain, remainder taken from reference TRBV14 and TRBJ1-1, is EAGVTQFPSHSVIEKGQTVTLRCDPISGHDNLYWYRRVMGKEIKFLLHFVKESKQDESGMPNNRFLAERTGGTYSTLKVQPAELEDSGVYFCASSQLPPGQGAWNTEAFFGQGTRLTVV.

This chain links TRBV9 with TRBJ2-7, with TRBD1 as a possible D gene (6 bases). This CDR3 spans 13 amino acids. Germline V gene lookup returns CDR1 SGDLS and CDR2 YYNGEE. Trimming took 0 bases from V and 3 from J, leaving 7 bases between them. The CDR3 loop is CASSVEQGYEQYF. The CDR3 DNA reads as TGTGCCAGCAGCGTAGAACAGGGCTACGAGCAGTACTTC.